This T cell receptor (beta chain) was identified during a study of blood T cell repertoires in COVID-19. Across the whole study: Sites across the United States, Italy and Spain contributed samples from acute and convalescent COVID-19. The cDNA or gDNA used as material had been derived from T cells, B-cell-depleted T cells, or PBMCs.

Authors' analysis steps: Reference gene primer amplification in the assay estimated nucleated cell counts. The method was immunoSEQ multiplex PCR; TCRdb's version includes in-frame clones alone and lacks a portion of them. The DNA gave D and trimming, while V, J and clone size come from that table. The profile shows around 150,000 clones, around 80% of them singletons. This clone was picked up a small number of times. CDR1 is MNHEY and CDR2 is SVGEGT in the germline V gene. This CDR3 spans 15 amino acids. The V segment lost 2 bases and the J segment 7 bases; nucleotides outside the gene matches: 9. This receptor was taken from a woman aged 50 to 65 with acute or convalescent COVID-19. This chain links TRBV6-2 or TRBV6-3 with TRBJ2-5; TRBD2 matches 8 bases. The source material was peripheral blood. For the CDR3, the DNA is TGTGCCAGCAGTTACCCCCTCGGGGGGGAACGGACCCAGTACTTC. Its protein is CASSYPLGGERTQYF.